This T cell receptor (beta chain) was captured by sequencing in a study of T-cell memory formation after mild COVID-19. Study-wide results and limits: Some SARS-CoV-2-responding clones were already detected in memory before infection. Mostly located in CM and EM were contracting CD4+ clones, with contracting CD8+ clones located in EMRA.

Germline CDR1 is MNHEY and CDR2 is SVGAGI. V lost 4 bases and J 11 bases, leaving 14 bases between the germline ends. The CDR3 has 12 residues. With respect to this clonotype: The target antigen is unknown.

TCRdb itself ran the 5' RACE reads through MiXCR, one entry per CDR3 protein. Of about 350,000 distinct CDR3 sequences in the sample, roughly an eighth were seen once. The material sequenced was PBMCs or a T cell subset sorted from them (not recorded which). This receptor was identified in a man younger than 30 who had mild COVID-19 (a few samples of this study predate the infection). Cell type and time point are not known. The chain uses TRBV6-5 and TRBJ1-1; no definite D call. The DNA for the CDR3 is TGTGCCAGCAGTTCCACCCCCGGGGTGGCTTTCTTT. Residues: CASSSTPGVAFF.